This T cell receptor beta chain was sequenced for a study of blood T cells in healthy people across ages. Study-wide results and caveats: Age advanced and TCR beta diversity per million T cells fell, roughly linearly. The unknown donor CMV status may have confounded expanded clonotype changes.

The second PCR ran roughly 6 to 12 cycles with a sample-barcoded 5' primer and J-beta primers. MiXCR, run by TCRdb on the 5' RACE reads, gives a single entry per CDR3 protein. The sample contains 1.5 million or so distinct CDR3 sequences, 42% of which appear only once. CDR1 MDHEN and CDR2 SYDVKM come from the germline V gene. The CDR3 covers 15 residues. V was shortened by 4 bases and J by 7 bases, with 19 bases between the two germline ends. As to this clonotype: Its antigen is as yet unknown.

Material: blood. The chain is built from TRBV28 and TRBJ1-1; D gene ambiguous. This clonotype was sampled from a woman aged 18-29 years in good health. The CDR3, as DNA: TGTGCCAGCAGTTCCCCATTGACTTCGATGGGTGAAGCTTTCTTT. Translation gives CASSSPLTSMGEAFF.